This T cell receptor beta chain was captured by sequencing in a study of beta chain features in type 1 diabetes. Study-level points and caveats: Any role of HLA type in TCRB rearrangement remained unresolved here. In type 1 diabetes patients, VDJ junctions had fewer insertions; deletions at these junctions were more frequent.

About this clone: Antigen unknown.

TCRB transcripts that were expressed got sequenced, as all of the isolated RNA had been reverse transcribed. Clones were read by immunoSEQ multiplex PCR, and TCRdb kept only the in-frame ones, dropping some. The sample includes about 140,000 clones, 9% to 10% seen only once; the top ten take around 0.65%. CDR3 size: 16 residues. Germline values: CDR1 MRHNA, CDR2 SNTAGT. V trimming: 2 bases; J trimming: 0 bases; junction bases outside the gene matches: 3. The sample was central memory CD4+ T cells from blood. The rearrangement links TRBV6-4 to TRBJ2-7, with 11 nucleotides matching TRBD1. The clonotype was recovered from a woman between 40 and 50 years old in good health. The CDR3 sequence: CASSDLGQGASYEQYF. CDR3 DNA sequence: TGTGCCAGCAGTGACCTTGGACAGGGGGCCTCCTACGAGCAGTACTTC.